Detailed here is one TCR beta chain. The table came from immunoSEQ multiplex PCR; TCRdb's copy has only in-frame clones and leaves some out. The table records about 120,000 clones, about 53% of them present only once. This entry is derived from a study of cytotoxic CD8 clonotypes in ibrutinib-treated CLL. The CDR3 runs 17 residues. V was shortened by 4 bases and J by 2 bases, with 15 bases between the two germline ends. Germline CDR1 MNHEY, CDR2 SMNVEV (reference sequence). This sequence was found in a human donor with chronic lymphocytic leukemia. This sequence joins TRBV27 and TRBJ2-6; D possibly corresponds to TRBD1 (5 bases). The material sequenced was PBMCs, taken after 24 months of ibrutinib treatment. CDR3 DNA sequence: TGTGCCAGCAGTTCACCTTTTGGCAGGGCTGGGGCCAACGTCCTGACTTTC. It encodes CASSSPFGRAGANVLTF.